The clone carrying this T cell receptor beta chain appeared a few times. Its specificity is unknown. These data come from a study of T cell repertoires in cytomegalovirus infection. Turning to the study itself: Based on public TCR beta signatures, there were indications of CMV infection and of a matching HLA type.

Unmatched junction bases numbered 6, after V lost 5 bases and J lost 5 bases. The CDR3 is made up of 15 amino acids. The germline V gene has CDR1 SGHAT and CDR2 FQNNGV. TCRdb processed the reads anew with MiXCR; each CDR3 protein has one entry. The sample lists under 350,000 distinct CDR3 sequences, 9.5% seen once, with approximately 4.5% in the top ten. Study-wide points: HLA-C-restricted CMV-specific TCR beta clonotypes prevailed in the ex vivo response.

The sample taken for sequencing was PBMCs. The rearrangement joins TRBV11-2 to TRBJ2-1; 10 nucleotides align to TRBD2. The clonotype comes from a human donor in good health (CMV status not recorded). Some clones in this sample may be carry-over from other donors' samples. CDR3 region: CASSPLGLANNEQFF. The CDR3 bases are TGTGCCAGCAGCCCCTTGGGACTAGCGAACAATGAGCAGTTCTTC.